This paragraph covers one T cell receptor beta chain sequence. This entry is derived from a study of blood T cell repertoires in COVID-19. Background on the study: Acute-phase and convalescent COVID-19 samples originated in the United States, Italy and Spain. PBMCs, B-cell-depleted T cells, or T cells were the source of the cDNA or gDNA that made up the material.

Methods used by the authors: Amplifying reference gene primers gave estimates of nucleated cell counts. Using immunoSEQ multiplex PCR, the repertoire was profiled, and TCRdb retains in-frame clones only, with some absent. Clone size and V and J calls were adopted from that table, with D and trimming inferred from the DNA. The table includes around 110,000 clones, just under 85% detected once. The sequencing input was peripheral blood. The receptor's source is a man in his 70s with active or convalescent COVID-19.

The CDR3 region is CASSLEGALYNEQFF. CDR3 nucleotide sequence: TGCGCCAGCAGCTTGGAAGGGGCACTCTACAATGAGCAGTTCTTC. The chain recombines TRBV5-1 with TRBJ2-1, with a tentative D call TRBD1 (5 bases). The V gene lost 0 bases and the J gene lost 3 bases, with 10 bases spanning the gap. Germline values: CDR1 SGHRS, CDR2 YFSETQ. This CDR3 region has 15 residues.